A single TCR beta chain is shown here with its context. Its antigen is still unknown. A much larger clonotype is one base distant, so this may be a read error. TCR beta CDR3 regions were amplified from RNA transcripts. First-round RT-PCR of the TCR CDR3 relied on the HTBI primer set. TCRdb passed the multiplex PCR reads through MiXCR, listing each CDR3 protein once. The data contain 350,000 to 450,000 distinct CDR3 sequences, roughly 13% of them singletons. This sample is part of a study of T cells in Graves' hyperthyroidism and ophthalmopathy. Notes on the study in general: It was a median 6.5 months before onset that the model predicted ophthalmopathy.

Used for diagnoses were clinical symptoms, serum thyroxine and TRAb, thyroid ultrasound and orbital computed tomography. Each 10 ml fresh peripheral blood draw supplied the PBMCs. This CDR3 comprises 13 residues. Germline V gene lookup returns CDR1 KGHSH and CDR2 LQKENI. What was sequenced was blood. The sequence was collected from an older woman with Graves' hyperthyroidism. The chain links TRBV18 to TRBJ1-1; TRBD1 agrees at 9 bases. CDR3: CASPPPGQGEAFF. The CDR3 region has the DNA TGTGCCAGCCCACCCCCGGGACAGGGTGAAGCTTTCTTT.